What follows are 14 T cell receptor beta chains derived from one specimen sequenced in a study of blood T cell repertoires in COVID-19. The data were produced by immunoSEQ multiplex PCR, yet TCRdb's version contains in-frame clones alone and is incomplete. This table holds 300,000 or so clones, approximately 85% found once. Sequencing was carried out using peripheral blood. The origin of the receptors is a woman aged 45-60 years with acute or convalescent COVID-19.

In DNA form, the CDR3 reads TGCGCCAGCAGCTTTGAACAGGACACTGAAGCTTTCTTT. It yields the protein CASSFEQDTEAFF. V is TRBV5-1 and J is TRBJ1-1; possibly TRBD1 for D (5 bases). The CDR3 has 13 residues. V was trimmed by 2 bases and J by 3 bases, leaving 8 bases between them. CDR1 SGHRS and CDR2 YFSETQ come from the germline V gene.

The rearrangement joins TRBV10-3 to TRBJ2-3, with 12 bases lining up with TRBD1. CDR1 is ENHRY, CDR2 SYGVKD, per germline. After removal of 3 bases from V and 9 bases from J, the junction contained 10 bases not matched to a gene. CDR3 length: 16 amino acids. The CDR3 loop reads CAISENLGQGAHTQYF. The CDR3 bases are TGTGCCATCAGTGAAAATCTGGGACAGGGGGCGCACACGCAGTATTTT.

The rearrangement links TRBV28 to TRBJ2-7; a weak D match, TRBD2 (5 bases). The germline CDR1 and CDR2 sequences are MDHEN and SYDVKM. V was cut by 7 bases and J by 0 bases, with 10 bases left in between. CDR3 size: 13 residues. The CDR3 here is CASTRTDSYEQYF. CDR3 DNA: TGTGCCAGCACCAGGACTGACTCCTACGAGCAGTACTTC.

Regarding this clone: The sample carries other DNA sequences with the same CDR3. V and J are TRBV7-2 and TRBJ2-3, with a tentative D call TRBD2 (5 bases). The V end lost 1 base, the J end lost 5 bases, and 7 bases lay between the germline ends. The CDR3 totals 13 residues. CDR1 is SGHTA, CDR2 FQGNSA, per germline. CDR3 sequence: CASSLGGRDTQYF. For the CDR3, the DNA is TGTGCCAGCAGCTTAGGAGGGAGAGATACGCAGTATTTT.

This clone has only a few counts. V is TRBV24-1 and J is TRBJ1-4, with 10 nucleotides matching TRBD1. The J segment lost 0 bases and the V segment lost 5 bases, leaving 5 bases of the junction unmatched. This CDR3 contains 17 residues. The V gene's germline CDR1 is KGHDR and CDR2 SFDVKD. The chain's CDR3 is CATSGGQGKTTNEKLFF. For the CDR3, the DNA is TGTGCCACCAGTGGGGGACAGGGGAAGACAACTAATGAAAAACTGTTTTTT.

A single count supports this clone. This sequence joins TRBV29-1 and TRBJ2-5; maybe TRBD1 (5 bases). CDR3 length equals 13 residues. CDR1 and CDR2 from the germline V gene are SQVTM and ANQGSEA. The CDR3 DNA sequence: TGCAGTACGCAGGACACCCCCCTACAGACCCAGTACTTC. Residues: CSTQDTPLQTQYF. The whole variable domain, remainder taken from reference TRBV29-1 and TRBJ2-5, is SAVISQKPSRDICQRGTSLTIQCQVDSQVTMMFWYRQQPGQSLTLIATANQGSEATYESGFVIDKFPISRPNLTFSTLTVSNMSPEDSSIYLCSTQDTPLQTQYFGPGTRLLVL.

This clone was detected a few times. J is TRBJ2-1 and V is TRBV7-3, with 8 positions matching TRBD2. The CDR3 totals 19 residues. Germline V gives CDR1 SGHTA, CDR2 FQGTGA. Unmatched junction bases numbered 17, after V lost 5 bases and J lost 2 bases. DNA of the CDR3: TGTGCCAGCAGCCCCCCGGGAGGGGCTAGCGGCGGCACCTACAATGAGCAGTTCTTC. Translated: CASSPPGGASGGTYNEQFF.

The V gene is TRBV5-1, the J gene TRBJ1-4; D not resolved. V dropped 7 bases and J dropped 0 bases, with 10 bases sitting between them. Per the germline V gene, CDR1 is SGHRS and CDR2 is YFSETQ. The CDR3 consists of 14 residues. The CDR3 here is CASQEGSTNEKLFF. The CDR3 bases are TGCGCCAGCCAGGAGGGTTCAACTAATGAAAAACTGTTTTTT.

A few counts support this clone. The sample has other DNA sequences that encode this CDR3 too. This chain's CDR3 is CASSLAGGGEQYF. The DNA of the CDR3 is TGTGCCAGCAGCTTAGCTGGGGGCGGCGAGCAGTACTTC. This rearrangement joins TRBV7-9 to TRBJ2-7; TRBD1 might be the D (6 bases). Germline V CDR1 and CDR2: SEHNR, FQNEAQ (reference sequence). CDR3 size: 13 residues. V lost 0 bases to trimming and J lost 6 bases, with 9 bases between them.

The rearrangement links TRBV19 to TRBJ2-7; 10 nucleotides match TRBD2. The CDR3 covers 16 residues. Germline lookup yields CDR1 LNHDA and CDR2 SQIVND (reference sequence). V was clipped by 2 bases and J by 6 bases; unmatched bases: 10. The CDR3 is CASSIISASGRFEQYF. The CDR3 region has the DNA TGTGCCAGTAGTATAATATCGGCTAGCGGGAGATTCGAGCAGTACTTC.

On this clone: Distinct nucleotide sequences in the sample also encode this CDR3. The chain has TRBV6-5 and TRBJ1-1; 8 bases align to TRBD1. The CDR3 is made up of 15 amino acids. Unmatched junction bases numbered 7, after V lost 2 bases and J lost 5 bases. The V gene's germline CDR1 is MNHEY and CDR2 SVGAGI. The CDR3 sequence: CASSYTGTGGTEAFF. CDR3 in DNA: TGTGCCAGCAGTTACACCGGGACAGGTGGTACTGAAGCTTTCTTT.

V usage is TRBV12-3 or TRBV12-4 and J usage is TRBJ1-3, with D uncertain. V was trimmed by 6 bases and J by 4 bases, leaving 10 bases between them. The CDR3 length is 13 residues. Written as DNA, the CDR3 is TGTGCCAGCAGCCCCCGGAGGGGAAACACCATATATTTT. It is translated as CASSPRRGNTIYF.

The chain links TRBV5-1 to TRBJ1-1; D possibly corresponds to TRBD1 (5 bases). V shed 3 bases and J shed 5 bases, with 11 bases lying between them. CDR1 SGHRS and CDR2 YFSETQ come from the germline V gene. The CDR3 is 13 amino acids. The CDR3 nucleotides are TGCGCCAGCAGCTGGGCGGGGGAGACTGAAGCTTTCTTT. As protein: CASSWAGETEAFF.

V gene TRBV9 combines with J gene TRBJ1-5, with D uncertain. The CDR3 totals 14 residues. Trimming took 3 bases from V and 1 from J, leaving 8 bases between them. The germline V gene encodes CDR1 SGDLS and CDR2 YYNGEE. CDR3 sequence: CASSATGSNQPQHF. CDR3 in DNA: TGTGCCAGCAGCGCGACGGGGAGCAATCAGCCCCAGCATTTT.